The subject of this entry is one T cell receptor (beta chain). Its antigen is currently unknown. Every donor was a healthy person donating bone marrow. This sample is drawn from a study of cytomegalovirus exposure and HLA in healthy donors. The PCR used 60 Vbeta and 13 Jbeta primers. The method was immunoSEQ multiplex PCR; TCRdb's version includes in-frame clones alone and lacks a portion of them. This table has 95,000 to 100,000 clones, approximately 72% appearing once. CDR3 size: 14 residues. V was trimmed by 3 bases and J by 2 bases, leaving 7 bases between them. Germline V gene data show CDR1 as SEHNR and CDR2 as FQNEAQ (reference sequence). General study results and limits: Later examination showed HLA-associated TCR beta chains had greater clonal expansion than equally common others. Donors were assumed by presence/absence analyses to have roughly uniform sequencing depth.

The TCR sequence derives from a woman between 40 and 55 years old in good health and CMV-seronegative. Specimen: PBMCs. The V call is TRBV7-9, the J call TRBJ2-2, with no clear D. This CDR3 reads CASSFELNTGELFF. In DNA, the CDR3 is TGTGCCAGCAGCTTTGAACTTAACACCGGGGAGCTGTTTTTT.